The entry below gives a single TCR beta chain sequence along with its context. These data originate in a study of blood T cell repertoires in COVID-19. Study in general: Whether acute or convalescent, the COVID-19 samples came from the United States, Italy and Spain.

Original analysis: Amplification from reference gene primers served as the basis for estimated nucleated cell counts. Clones were read by immunoSEQ multiplex PCR, and TCRdb kept only the in-frame ones, dropping some. That table supplies the V and J calls and clone size; D and trimming were determined from the DNA. The data hold roughly 43,000 clones, with roughly 84% observed a single time. V was pared by 3 bases and J by 4 bases, with 10 bases of the junction left unmatched. Germline CDR1 is KGHSH and CDR2 is LQKENI. This CDR3 comprises 17 residues. Sequenced input: peripheral blood. The J gene is TRBJ2-7, the V gene TRBV18; TRBD1 agrees at 12 bases. The receptor comes from a woman in her sixties or seventies with acute or convalescent COVID-19. The CDR3 sequence is CASSPGTGGFPVYEQYF. DNA for the CDR3: TGTGCCAGCTCACCTGGGACAGGGGGCTTCCCCGTGTACGAGCAGTACTTC.